Below are 18 T cell receptor beta chains sequenced from a single sample in a study of T cell responses to AZD1222 COVID-19 vaccine. Clones were read by immunoSEQ multiplex PCR, and TCRdb kept only the in-frame ones, dropping some. The profile shows roughly 140,000 clones, 88% of them singletons. This specimen was peripheral blood, taken on day 0 of MenACWY control vaccination. These receptors were collected from an adult in good health.

J is TRBJ1-4 and V is TRBV28, with a possible D match to TRBD1 (5 bases). With 4 bases removed from V and 0 bases from J, the gap between germline ends came to 6 bases. The CDR3 covers 14 residues. Germline V CDR1 and CDR2: MDHEN, SYDVKM. In DNA, the CDR3 is TGTGCCAGCAGTTGGGGGGCAACTAATGAAAAACTGTTTTTT. It specifies CASSWGATNEKLFF.

The J gene is TRBJ2-7, the V gene TRBV7-9; D remains ambiguous. Germline values: CDR1 SEHNR, CDR2 FQNEAQ (reference sequence). The V end was cut by 5 bases, the J end by 5 bases, with 16 bases between. This CDR3 contains 14 residues. In DNA form, the CDR3 reads TGTGCCAGCAGCATTCCCTTGGGTCCCCACGAGCAGTACTTC. Its translation is CASSIPLGPHEQYF.

The V and J genes are TRBV7-3 and TRBJ2-1, with TRBD2 identical over 11 bases. The CDR3 has 16 amino acids. V shed 2 bases, J shed 4 bases, and the junction held 4 bases outside the gene matches. CDR1 is SGHTA and CDR2 is FQGTGA in the germline V gene. Here the CDR3 reads CASSLLGTSGYNEQFF. The DNA of the CDR3 is TGTGCCAGCAGCTTACTCGGGACTAGCGGATACAATGAGCAGTTCTTC.

The rearrangement links TRBV19 to TRBJ1-6; D gene uncertain. Between the trimmed V and J ends, which lost 3 bases and 7 bases, there was a span of 7 bases. Germline V CDR1 and CDR2: LNHDA, SQIVND (reference sequence). The CDR3 has 13 amino acids. In nucleotides, the CDR3 is TGTGCCAGTAGTATGGTTCAGAATTCACCCCTCCACTTT. Its translation is CASSMVQNSPLHF.

With respect to this clone: Other DNA sequences within the sample encode an identical CDR3. The chain uses TRBV25-1 and TRBJ2-5, with unresolved D. Deletions cut 4 bases from V and 4 bases from J, with 4 bases between. The CDR3 extends over 11 amino acids. Germline CDR1 and CDR2: MGHDK and SYGVNS. The CDR3 coding sequence is TGTGCCAGCAGTGCCCTAGAGACCCAGTACTTC. It encodes CASSALETQYF.

This rearrangement joins TRBV19 to TRBJ2-2; 10 nucleotides match TRBD2. Germline values: CDR1 LNHDA, CDR2 SQIVND (reference sequence). This CDR3 region has 17 residues. The V gene end was trimmed by 7 bases and the J gene end by 4 bases; junction bases not matched to a gene: 12. CDR3 sequence reads: CASTPTGLADRTGELFF. CDR3 sequence (DNA): TGTGCCAGTACTCCTACCGGACTAGCGGACCGCACCGGGGAGCTGTTTTTT.

This chain connects TRBV19 to TRBJ1-4; TRBD1 is a possible D gene (5 bases). The CDR3 runs 14 residues. Germline V gives CDR1 LNHDA, CDR2 SQIVND (reference sequence). V gave up 2 bases and J gave up 7 bases, with 11 bases separating them. The CDR3 here is CASSIQGGFEKLFF. The CDR3 bases are TGTGCCAGTAGTATACAGGGAGGTTTTGAAAAACTGTTTTTT.

As for this clone: Distinct nucleotide sequences in the sample also encode this CDR3. The chain joins TRBV28 to TRBJ2-5; no definite D call. V lost 2 bases, J lost 5 bases, and 6 bases lay in between. The CDR3 sequence is 12 residues long. Germline values: CDR1 MDHEN, CDR2 SYDVKM. CDR3 bases: TGTGCCAGCAGTTTACTACGGGAGACCCAGTACTTC. Translating gives CASSLLRETQYF.

A few counts support this clone. This chain uses TRBV5-5 with TRBJ1-2; D ambiguous. CDR3 length equals 14 residues. CDR1 and CDR2 from the germline V gene are SGHKS and YYEKEE (reference sequence). V was shortened by 0 bases and J by 0 bases, with 6 bases between the two germline ends. The CDR3 sequence: CASSLAQTNYGYTF. DNA of the CDR3: TGTGCCAGCAGCTTGGCCCAGACTAACTATGGCTACACCTTC.

J is TRBJ1-2 and V is TRBV28, with D unresolved. V was cut by 9 bases and J by 4 bases, with 15 bases left in between. The CDR3 extends over 13 amino acids. Per the germline V gene, CDR1 is MDHEN and CDR2 is SYDVKM. The CDR3 spells CASRPGFAYGYTF. DNA for the CDR3: TGTGCCAGTAGGCCGGGGTTCGCCTATGGCTACACCTTC.

The J gene is TRBJ1-2, the V gene TRBV19, with 9 bases identical to TRBD1. V lost 5 bases, J lost 4 bases, and 8 bases stayed unmatched. CDR1 is LNHDA and CDR2 is SQIVND in the germline V gene (reference sequence). This CDR3 comprises 15 residues. The CDR3 region has the DNA TGTGCCAGTAGTTTAACCGGGACAGGGCCCTATGGCTACACCTTC. Translating gives CASSLTGTGPYGYTF.

The chain couples TRBV29-1 to TRBJ1-4, with TRBD1 matching over 9 bases. Germline CDR1 and CDR2: SQVTM and ANQGSEA. The J segment lost 8 bases and the V segment lost 5 bases, leaving 3 bases of the junction unmatched. The CDR3 contains 12 residues. The CDR3 DNA is TGCAGCGTTAGCGACAGGGGGGAAAAACTGTTTTTT. This translates into CSVSDRGEKLFF. The full variable domain, rest sourced from reference TRBV29-1 and TRBJ1-4, is SAVISQKPSRDICQRGTSLTIQCQVDSQVTMMFWYRQQPGQSLTLIATANQGSEATYESGFVIDKFPISRPNLTFSTLTVSNMSPEDSSIYLCSVSDRGEKLFFGSGTQLSVL.

In DNA form, the CDR3 reads TGTGCCAGCAGTTACTCTGGACAGTTTAACTCCTACGAGCAGTACTTC. As protein: CASSYSGQFNSYEQYF. The genes are TRBV6-2 or TRBV6-3 and TRBJ2-7; tentative D call: TRBD1 (6 bases). V shed 0 bases and J shed 0 bases, with 12 bases lying between them. The CDR3 has 16 amino acids. The germline gives CDR1 MNHEY, CDR2 SVGEGT.

In regard to this clone: Other nucleotide sequences from this sample produce the same CDR3. The chain carries TRBV29-1 and TRBJ2-4; D is uncertain. CDR3 size: 13 residues. The V gene's germline CDR1 is SQVTM and CDR2 ANQGSEA. Trimming took 1 base from V and 3 from J, leaving 7 bases between them. The CDR3 here is CSVEGVSKNIQYF. CDR3 sequence (DNA): TGCAGCGTTGAAGGGGTCAGCAAAAACATTCAGTACTTC.

The V and J genes are TRBV28 and TRBJ1-5; 8 nucleotides align to TRBD1. Germline CDR1 and CDR2: MDHEN and SYDVKM. The CDR3 is 14 residues long. V shed 4 bases and J 3 bases; nucleotides not matched to a gene: 2. The CDR3: CASSSGGLNQPQHF. CDR3 sequence (DNA): TGTGCCAGCAGTTCAGGGGGCCTCAATCAGCCCCAGCATTTT.

As regards this clone: Other DNA sequences from this sample encode an identical CDR3 as well. The chain uses TRBV28 and TRBJ1-2; D gene uncertain. The CDR3 covers 12 residues. Looked up from germline, CDR1 is MDHEN and CDR2 is SYDVKM. V was clipped by 2 bases and J by 4 bases, with 5 bases between them. CDR3 residues: CASSLRLYGYTF. The CDR3 DNA is TGTGCCAGCAGTTTACGCCTCTATGGCTACACCTTC.

The chain links TRBV6-5 to TRBJ1-6, with TRBD1 as a possible D gene (6 bases). Germline assignment: CDR1 MNHEY and CDR2 SVGAGI. The CDR3 totals 15 residues. V was pared by 1 base and J by 10 bases, with 14 bases between. This chain's CDR3 is CASSYFTTGSSPLHF. CDR3 nucleotide sequence: TGTGCCAGCAGTTACTTTACCACAGGGTCCTCACCCCTCCACTTT.

This chain connects TRBV18 to TRBJ2-2; a possible D gene is TRBD2 (6 bases). Germline CDR1 KGHSH, CDR2 LQKENI. Deletions cut 3 bases from V and 5 bases from J, with 7 bases between. There are 13 residues in the CDR3. DNA of the CDR3: TGTGCCAGCTCACCCCGGGGGACCGGGGAGCTGTTTTTT. Protein sequence: CASSPRGTGELFF.